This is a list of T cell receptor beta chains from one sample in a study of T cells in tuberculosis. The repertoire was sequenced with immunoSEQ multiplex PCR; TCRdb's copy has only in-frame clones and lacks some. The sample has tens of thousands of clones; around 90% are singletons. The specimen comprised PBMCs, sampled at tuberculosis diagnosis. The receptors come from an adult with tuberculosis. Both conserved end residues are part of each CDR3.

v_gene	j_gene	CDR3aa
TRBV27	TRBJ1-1	CASSLRTGMDTEAFF
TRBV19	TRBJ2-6	CASSPPMTGITQFPIGANVLTF
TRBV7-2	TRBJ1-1	CASSFYRSGAEAFF
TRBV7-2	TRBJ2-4	CASSPSSGGASKNIQYF
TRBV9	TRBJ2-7	CASSVGEGEQYF
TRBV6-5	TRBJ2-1	CASSYSILAGDNEQFF
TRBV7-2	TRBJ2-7	CASSSTYNEQYF
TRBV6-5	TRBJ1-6	CASSYLGGRNSPLHF
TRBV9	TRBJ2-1	CASSARRDRVINEQFF
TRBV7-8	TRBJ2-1	CASSLGGTSGYNEQFF
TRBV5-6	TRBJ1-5	CASSQRGGAPGQPQHF
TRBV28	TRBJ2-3	CASSLLRRASTDTQYF
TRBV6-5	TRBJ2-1	CASRDRRNEQFF
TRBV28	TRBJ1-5	CASSSGTGWQPQHF
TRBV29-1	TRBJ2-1	CSVEDRLAGSLSEQFF
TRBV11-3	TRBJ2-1	CASSVTSGGNNEQFF
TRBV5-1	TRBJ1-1	CASSLVPGISLLEAFF
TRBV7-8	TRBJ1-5	CASSLGGRGQPQHF
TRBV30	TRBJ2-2	CAADPSGAGELFF
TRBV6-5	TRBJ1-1	CASSYGGGNTEAFF
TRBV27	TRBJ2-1	CASSLRTPSSYNEQFF
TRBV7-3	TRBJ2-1	CASSLTWASAYNEQFF
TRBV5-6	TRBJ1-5	CASSSQGTNQPQHF
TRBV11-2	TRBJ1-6	CASSSHRMTPLDSPLHF
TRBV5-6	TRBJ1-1	CASSLETGVMSTEAFF
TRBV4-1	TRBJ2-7	CASSQADRESYEQYF
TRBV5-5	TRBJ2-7	CASSSALVISYEQYF
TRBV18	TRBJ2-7	CASSVAPDYEQYF
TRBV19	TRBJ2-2	CASSIADRETGELFF
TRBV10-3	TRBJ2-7	CAISEWSQGGYEQYF
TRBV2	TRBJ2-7	CASSDVNRGLDEQYF
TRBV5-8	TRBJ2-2	CASSVTSGGYTGELFF
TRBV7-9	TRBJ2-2	CASSLLYSAGLDGELFF
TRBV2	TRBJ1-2	CASSDPVRQYRNGYTF
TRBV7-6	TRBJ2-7	CASSSITGDHEQYF
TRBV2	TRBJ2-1	CASREDRGKYNEQFF
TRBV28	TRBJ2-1	CASSTLGDSSYNEQFF
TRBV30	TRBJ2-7	CAWSETGTGYSSYEQYF
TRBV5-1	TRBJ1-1	CASRVDRGNTEAFF
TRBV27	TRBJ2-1	CASSLRLAGARGPYNEQFF
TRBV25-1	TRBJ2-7	CASSEFTGSYEQYF